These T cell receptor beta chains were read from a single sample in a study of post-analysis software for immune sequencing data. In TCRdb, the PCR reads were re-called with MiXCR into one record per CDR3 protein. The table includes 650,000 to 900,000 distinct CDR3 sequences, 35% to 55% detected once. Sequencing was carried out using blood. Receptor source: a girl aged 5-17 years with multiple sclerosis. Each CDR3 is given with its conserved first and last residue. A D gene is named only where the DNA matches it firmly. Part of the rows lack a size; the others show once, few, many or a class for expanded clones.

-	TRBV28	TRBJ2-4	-	CASSPQGQGILAKNIQYF	TGTGCCAGCAGTCCCCAGGGGCAGGGGATTCTAGCCAAAAACATTCAGTACTTC
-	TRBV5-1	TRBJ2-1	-	CASSLNSDLEQFF	TGCGCCAGCAGCCTAAATAGCGACCTGGAGCAGTTCTTC
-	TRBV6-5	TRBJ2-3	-	CASSSTAGSPDTQYF	TGTGCCAGCAGTAGTACCGCGGGATCCCCAGATACGCAGTATTTT
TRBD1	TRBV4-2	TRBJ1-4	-	CASSPEGRQGRKLFF	TGTGCCAGCAGCCCCGAAGGGAGACAGGGCAGAAAACTGTTTTTT
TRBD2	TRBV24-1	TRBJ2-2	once	CATSAGEGWTGELFF	TGTGCCACCAGTGCCGGGGAGGGGTGGACCGGGGAGCTGTTTTTT
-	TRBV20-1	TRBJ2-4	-	CSARGLAKNIQYF	TGCAGTGCTAGGGGGTTAGCCAAAAACATTCAGTACTTC
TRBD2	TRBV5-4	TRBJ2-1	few	CASSPTGTRQYNEQFF	TGTGCCAGCAGCCCAACCGGGACTAGGCAATACAATGAGCAGTTCTTC
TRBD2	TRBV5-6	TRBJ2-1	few	CASSQFALWGRLAGGRGEQFF	TGTGCCAGCAGTCAATTCGCACTGTGGGGCAGACTAGCGGGAGGTCGGGGTGAGCAGTTCTTC
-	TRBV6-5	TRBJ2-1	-	CASSYGGQGYNEQFF	TGTGCCAGCAGTTATGGGGGGCAGGGCTACAATGAGCAGTTCTTC
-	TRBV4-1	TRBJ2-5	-	CASSQDVGGGSKETQYF	TGCGCCAGCAGCCAAGATGTGGGGGGCGGGAGCAAGGAGACCCAGTACTTC
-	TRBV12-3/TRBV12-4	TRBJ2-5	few	CASNQGWREETQYF	TGTGCCAGCAACCAGGGCTGGCGTGAGGAGACCCAGTACTTC
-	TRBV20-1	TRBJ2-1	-	CSAQGLYNEQFF	TGCAGTGCCCAGGGTCTATACAATGAGCAGTTCTTC
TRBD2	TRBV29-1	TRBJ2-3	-	CSGARLAGELTDTQYF	TGCAGCGGAGCCAGATTAGCGGGAGAATTGACAGATACGCAGTATTTT
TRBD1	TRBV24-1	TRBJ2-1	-	CATSDLSQGAGNEQFF	TGTGCCACCAGTGATTTGAGCCAGGGGGCTGGCAATGAGCAGTTCTTC
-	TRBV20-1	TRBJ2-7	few	CSAIKGYEQYF	TGCAGTGCTATAAAGGGATACGAGCAGTACTTC
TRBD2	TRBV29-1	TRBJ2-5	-	CSASAGELQETQYF	TGCAGCGCCTCCGCGGGGGAACTCCAAGAGACCCAGTACTTC
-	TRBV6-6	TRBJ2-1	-	CASSYSKGLPYNEQFF	TGTGCCAGCAGTTACTCGAAGGGACTCCCCTACAATGAGCAGTTCTTC
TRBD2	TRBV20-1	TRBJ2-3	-	CSAQTSGSRDTQYF	TGCAGTGCCCAGACTAGCGGGAGTCGGGATACGCAGTATTTT
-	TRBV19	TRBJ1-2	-	CASSLEGISGYGYTF	TGTGCCAGTAGTCTCGAGGGGATCTCTGGCTATGGCTACACCTTC
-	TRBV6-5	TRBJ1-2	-	CASSIRARINYGYTF	TGTGCCAGCAGTATCAGGGCCCGCATCAACTATGGCTACACCTTC
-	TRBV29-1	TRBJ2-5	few	CSVVGSPRGRETQYF	TGCAGCGTTGTGGGAAGTCCCCGGGGTCGGGAGACCCAGTACTTC
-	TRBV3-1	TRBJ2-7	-	CASSQGYSLYEQYF	TGTGCCAGCAGCCAAGGATACAGCCTATACGAGCAGTACTTC
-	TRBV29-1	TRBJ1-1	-	CSVEGRVNTEAFF	TGCAGCGTTGAGGGCAGGGTGAACACTGAAGCTTTCTTT
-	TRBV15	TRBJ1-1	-	CATSLLLLGANTEAFF	TGTGCCACCAGCCTCCTTCTTCTAGGGGCTAACACTGAAGCTTTCTTT
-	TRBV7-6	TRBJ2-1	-	CASSLVPDSRNEQFF	TGTGCCAGCAGCTTAGTCCCCGACTCGAGAAATGAGCAGTTCTTC
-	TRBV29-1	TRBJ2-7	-	CSVEDRGSAHEQYF	TGCAGCGTTGAAGATAGGGGTAGCGCCCACGAGCAGTACTTC
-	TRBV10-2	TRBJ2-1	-	CASRPRDSHPNNEQFF	TGCGCCAGCAGGCCCCGGGACTCTCACCCGAACAATGAGCAGTTCTTC
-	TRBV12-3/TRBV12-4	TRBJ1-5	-	CAGSFRGIGQPQHF	TGTGCCGGCAGTTTTCGAGGAATAGGACAGCCCCAGCATTTT
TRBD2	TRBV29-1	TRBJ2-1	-	CSSRLAGKEFF	TGCAGCTCGCGACTAGCGGGGAAGGAGTTCTTC
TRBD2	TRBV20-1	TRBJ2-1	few	CSAKPGLGVYNEQFF	TGCAGTGCTAAACCGGGACTAGGTGTATATAATGAGCAGTTCTTC
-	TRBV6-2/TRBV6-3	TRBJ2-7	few	CASTFDGLLPYEQYF	TGTGCCAGCACCTTCGACGGCTTGCTACCCTACGAGCAGTACTTC
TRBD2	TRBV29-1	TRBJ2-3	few	CSVDHRLAGFTDTQYF	TGCAGCGTTGACCACCGACTAGCGGGATTCACAGATACGCAGTATTTT
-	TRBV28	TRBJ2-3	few	CASRPGHVLGYTQYF	TGTGCCAGCAGGCCGGGACACGTATTGGGGTATACGCAGTATTTT
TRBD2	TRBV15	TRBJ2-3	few	CATSSGTSGHITDTQYF	TGTGCCACCAGCAGCGGGACTAGCGGACATATCACAGATACGCAGTATTTT
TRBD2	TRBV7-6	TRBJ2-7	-	CASSPRVAGELYRGYEQYF	TGTGCCAGCAGCCCCCGGGTAGCGGGAGAACTTTATCGGGGCTACGAGCAGTACTTC
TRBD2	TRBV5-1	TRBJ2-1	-	CASSRVGTSGYNEQFF	TGCGCCAGCAGCCGGGTTGGGACTAGCGGTTACAATGAGCAGTTCTTC
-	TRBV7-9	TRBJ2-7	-	CASSPPTNSYEQYF	TGTGCCAGCAGCCCTCCGACAAACTCCTACGAGCAGTACTTC
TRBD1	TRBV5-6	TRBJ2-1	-	CASSGQGDNEQFF	TGTGCCAGCAGTGGACAGGGCGACAATGAGCAGTTCTTC
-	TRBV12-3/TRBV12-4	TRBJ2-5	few	CASSLWGGQETQYF	TGTGCCAGCAGTTTATGGGGTGGTCAAGAGACCCAGTACTTC
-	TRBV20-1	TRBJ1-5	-	CSARLGPDSNQPQHF	TGCAGTGCTAGACTGGGACCGGATAGCAATCAGCCCCAGCATTTT
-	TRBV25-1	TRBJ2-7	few	CASGRSTADEQYF	TGTGCCAGCGGGAGGTCCACGGCGGACGAGCAGTACTTC
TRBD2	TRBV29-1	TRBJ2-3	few	CSVDSGRAPPTDTQYF	TGCAGCGTAGATAGCGGGAGGGCCCCACCAACAGATACGCAGTATTTT
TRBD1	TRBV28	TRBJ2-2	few	CASSLGTGSNTGELFF	TGTGCCAGCAGTCTCGGGACAGGGTCGAACACCGGGGAGCTGTTTTTT
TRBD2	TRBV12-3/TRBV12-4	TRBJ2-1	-	CASTSSGGYNEQFF	TGTGCCAGCACCTCTAGCGGGGGTTACAATGAGCAGTTCTTC
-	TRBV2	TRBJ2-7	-	CASGAVISSYEQYF	TGTGCCAGCGGGGCGGTGATAAGCTCCTACGAGCAGTACTTC
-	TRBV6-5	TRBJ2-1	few	CASSYPNHEQFF	TGTGCCAGCAGTTACCCCAACCATGAGCAGTTCTTC
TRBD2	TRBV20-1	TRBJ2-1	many	CSARGLAEYNEQFF	TGCAGTGCTAGAGGACTAGCGGAGTACAATGAGCAGTTCTTC
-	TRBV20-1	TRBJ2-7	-	CSAKTPSPYEQYF	TGCAGTGCTAAGACTCCGAGCCCCTACGAGCAGTACTTC
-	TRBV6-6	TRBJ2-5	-	CASSPPTGVLNEQYF	TGTGCCAGCAGCCCCCCAACGGGAGTCCTTAATGAGCAGTACTTC
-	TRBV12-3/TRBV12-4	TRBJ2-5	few	CASIPNGGETQYF	TGTGCCAGCATCCCGAACGGGGGAGAGACCCAGTACTTC
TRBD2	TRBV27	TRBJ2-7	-	CASSPTEKLAGVTNEQYF	TGTGCCAGCAGCCCGACAGAGAAGCTAGCGGGAGTCACCAATGAGCAGTACTTC
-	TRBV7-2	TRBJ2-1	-	CASSLKTRTPLNEQFF	TGTGCCAGCAGCTTAAAGACTCGGACTCCTCTGAATGAGCAGTTCTTC
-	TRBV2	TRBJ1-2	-	CASISGERYRGYTF	TGTGCCAGCATTTCGGGGGAGCGCTACCGTGGCTACACCTTC
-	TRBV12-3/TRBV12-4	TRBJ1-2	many	CASSLGRVRYGYTF	TGTGCCAGCAGTTTGGGCAGGGTGAGGTATGGCTACACCTTC
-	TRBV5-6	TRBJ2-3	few	CASSLVASDTQYF	TGTGCCAGCAGCTTGGTAGCGTCAGATACGCAGTATTTT
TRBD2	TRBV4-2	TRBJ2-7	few	CASSQGSGSIHEQYF	TGTGCCAGCAGCCAAGGTAGCGGGAGTATCCACGAGCAGTACTTC